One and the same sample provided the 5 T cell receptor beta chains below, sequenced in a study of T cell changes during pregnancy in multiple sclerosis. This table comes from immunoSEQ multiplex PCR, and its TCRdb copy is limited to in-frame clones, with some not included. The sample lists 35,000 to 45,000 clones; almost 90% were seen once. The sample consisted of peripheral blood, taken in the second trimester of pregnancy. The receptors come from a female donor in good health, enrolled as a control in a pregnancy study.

CDR3 region: CASSFTSGGTQEQFF. CDR3 nucleotides: TGTGCCAGCTCATTCACTAGCGGGGGGACACAGGAGCAGTTCTTC. The V call is TRBV18, the J call TRBJ2-1, with TRBD2 matching over 12 bases. The V and J ends lost 5 bases and 10 bases, in that order; junction bases with no gene match: 9. CDR3 length equals 15 residues. Germline assignment: CDR1 KGHSH and CDR2 LQKENI.

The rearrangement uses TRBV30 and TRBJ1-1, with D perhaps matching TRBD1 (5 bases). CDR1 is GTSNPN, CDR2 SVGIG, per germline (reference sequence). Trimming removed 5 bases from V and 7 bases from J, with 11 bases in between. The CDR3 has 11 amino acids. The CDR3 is CAWGGTVEAFF. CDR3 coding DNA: TGTGCCTGGGGCGGGACTGTTGAAGCTTTCTTT. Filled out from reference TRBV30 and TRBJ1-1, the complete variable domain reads SQTIHQWPATLVQPVGSPLSLECTVEGTSNPNLYWYRQAAGRGLQLLFYSVGIGQISSEVPQNLSASRPQDRQFILSSKKLLLSDSGFYLCAWGGTVEAFFGQGTRLTVV.

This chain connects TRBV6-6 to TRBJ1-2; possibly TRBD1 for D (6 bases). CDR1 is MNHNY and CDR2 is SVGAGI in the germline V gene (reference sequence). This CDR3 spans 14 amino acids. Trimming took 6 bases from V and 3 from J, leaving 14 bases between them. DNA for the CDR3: TGTGCCAGCAGCCCCCCCGACAGGTACTATGGCTACACCTTC. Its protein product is CASSPPDRYYGYTF.

CDR3 loop: CASSDGGVTDTQYF. CDR3 in DNA: TGTGCCAGCAGTGACGGCGGGGTTACAGATACGCAGTATTTT. The rearrangement joins TRBV2 to TRBJ2-3, with D tentatively TRBD2 (6 bases). Germline CDR1 SNHLY, CDR2 FYNNEI. The CDR3 is 14 residues long. The germline V and J ends were trimmed by 3 bases and 3 bases, with 10 bases remaining between them.

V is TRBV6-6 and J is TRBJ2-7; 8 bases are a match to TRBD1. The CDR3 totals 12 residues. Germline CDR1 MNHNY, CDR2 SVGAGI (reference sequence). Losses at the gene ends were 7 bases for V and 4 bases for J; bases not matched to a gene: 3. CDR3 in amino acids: CASNRDRYEQYF. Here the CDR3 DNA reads TGTGCCAGCAACCGGGACAGGTACGAGCAGTACTTC.